The clone carrying this T cell receptor beta chain was picked up one time. The target antigen is unknown. This entry comes from a study of Ad26.COV2.S vaccination and SARS-CoV-2 variants. Whole-study results and caveats: Analyses that measured TCR breadth and depth may have underestimated total T cell responses.

The sample's treatment: roughly 20 received Ad26.COV2.S at low or high dose, single or two shots; several received placebo; per-sample allocation not given. Collection of samples fell on day 63 after the first vaccine or placebo injection. The protocol was immunoSEQ multiplex PCR, while the TCRdb copy is restricted to in-frame clones and leaves out a portion. The sample has approximately 460,000 clones; approximately 90% are singletons. V dropped 0 bases and J dropped 0; count of bases not matched to a gene: 4. The CDR3 sequence is 15 residues long. The germline V gene encodes CDR1 GTSNPN and CDR2 SVGIG (reference sequence).

This receptor was obtained from a person aged 18 to 59 who received the Ad26.COV2.S COVID-19 vaccine or a placebo. The sample here was peripheral blood, taken in a trial of Ad26.COV2.S vaccine versus placebo. The rearrangement uses TRBV30 and TRBJ2-5; TRBD1 agrees at 7 bases. CDR3 bases: TGTGCCTGGAGTGTCGGACAGGTGCACCAAGAGACCCAGTACTTC. As protein: CAWSVGQVHQETQYF.